This entry concerns a single T cell receptor (beta chain). These data are taken from a study of blood T cell repertoires in COVID-19. Study summary: Material from acute and convalescent COVID-19 was sourced from the United States, Italy and Spain. PBMCs, B-cell-depleted T cells, or T cells provided the cDNA or gDNA that made up the material.

Original analysis: Counts of nucleated cells, estimated from reference gene primer amplification, were obtained. Repertoires were generated with immunoSEQ multiplex PCR, while TCRdb's copy carries only in-frame clones and drops some. The V and J calls and clone size come from that table; D and trimming were worked out from the DNA. Seen here are around 100,000 clones, around four fifths observed once, and the top ten hold roughly a third. V lost 3 bases and J 6 bases, leaving 14 bases between the germline ends. This CDR3 contains 14 residues. The germline V gene encodes CDR1 ENHRY and CDR2 SYGVKD. The chain employs TRBV10-3 and TRBJ1-2; weak D call: TRBD1 (5 bases). The clonotype was recovered from a man between 65 and 85 years old with active or convalescent COVID-19. What was sequenced was peripheral blood. The CDR3 sequence: CAISDPRGSHGYTF. The CDR3 region has the DNA TGTGCCATCAGTGATCCGCGGGGGAGCCATGGCTACACCTTC.